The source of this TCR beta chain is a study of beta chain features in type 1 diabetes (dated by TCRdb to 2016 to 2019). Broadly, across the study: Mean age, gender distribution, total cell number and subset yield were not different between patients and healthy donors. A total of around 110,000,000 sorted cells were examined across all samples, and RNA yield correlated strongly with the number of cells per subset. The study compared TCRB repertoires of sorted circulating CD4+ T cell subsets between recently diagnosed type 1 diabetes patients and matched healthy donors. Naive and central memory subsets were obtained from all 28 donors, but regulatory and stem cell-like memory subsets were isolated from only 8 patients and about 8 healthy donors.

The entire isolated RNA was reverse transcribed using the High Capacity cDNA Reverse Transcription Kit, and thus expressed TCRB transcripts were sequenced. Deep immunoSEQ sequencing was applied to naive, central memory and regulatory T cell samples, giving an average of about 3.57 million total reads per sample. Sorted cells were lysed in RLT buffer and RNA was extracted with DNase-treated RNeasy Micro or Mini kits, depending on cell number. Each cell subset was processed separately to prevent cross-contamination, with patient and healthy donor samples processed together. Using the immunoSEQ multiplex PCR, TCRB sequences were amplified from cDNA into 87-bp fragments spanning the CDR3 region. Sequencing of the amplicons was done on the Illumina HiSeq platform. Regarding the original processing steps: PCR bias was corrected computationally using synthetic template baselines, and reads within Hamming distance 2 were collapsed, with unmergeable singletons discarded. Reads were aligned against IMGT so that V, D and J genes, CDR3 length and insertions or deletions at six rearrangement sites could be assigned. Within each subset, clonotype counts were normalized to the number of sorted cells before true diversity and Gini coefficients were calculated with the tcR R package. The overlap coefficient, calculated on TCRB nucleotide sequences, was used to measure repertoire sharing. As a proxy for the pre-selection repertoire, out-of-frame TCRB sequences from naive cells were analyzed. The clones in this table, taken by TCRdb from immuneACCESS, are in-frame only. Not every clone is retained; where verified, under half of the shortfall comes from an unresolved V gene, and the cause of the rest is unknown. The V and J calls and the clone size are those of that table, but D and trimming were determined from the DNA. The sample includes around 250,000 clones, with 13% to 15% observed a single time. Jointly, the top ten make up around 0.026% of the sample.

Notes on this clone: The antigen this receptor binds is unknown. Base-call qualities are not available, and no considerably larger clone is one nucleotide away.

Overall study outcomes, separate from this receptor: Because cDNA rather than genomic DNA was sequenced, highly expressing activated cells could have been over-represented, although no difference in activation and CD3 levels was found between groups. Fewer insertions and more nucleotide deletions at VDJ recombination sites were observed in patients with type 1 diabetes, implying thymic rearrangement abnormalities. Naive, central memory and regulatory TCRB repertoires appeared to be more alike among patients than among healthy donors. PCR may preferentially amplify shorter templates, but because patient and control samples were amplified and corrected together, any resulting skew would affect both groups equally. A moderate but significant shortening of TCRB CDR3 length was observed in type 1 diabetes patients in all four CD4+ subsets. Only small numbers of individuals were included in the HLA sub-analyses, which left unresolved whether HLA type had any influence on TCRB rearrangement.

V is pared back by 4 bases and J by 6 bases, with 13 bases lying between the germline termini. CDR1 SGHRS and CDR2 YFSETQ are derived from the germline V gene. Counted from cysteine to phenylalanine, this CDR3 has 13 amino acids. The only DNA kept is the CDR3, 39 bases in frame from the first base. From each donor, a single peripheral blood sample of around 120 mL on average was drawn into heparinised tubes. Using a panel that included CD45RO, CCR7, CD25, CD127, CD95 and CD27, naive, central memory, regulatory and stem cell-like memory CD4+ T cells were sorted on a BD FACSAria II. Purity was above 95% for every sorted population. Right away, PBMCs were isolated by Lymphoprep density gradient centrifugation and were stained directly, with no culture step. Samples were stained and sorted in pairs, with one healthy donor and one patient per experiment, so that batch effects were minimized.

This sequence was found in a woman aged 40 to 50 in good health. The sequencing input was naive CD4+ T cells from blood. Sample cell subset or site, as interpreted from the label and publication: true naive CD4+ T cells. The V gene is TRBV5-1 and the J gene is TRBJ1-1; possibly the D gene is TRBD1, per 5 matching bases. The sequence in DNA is TGCGCCAGCAGCATACAGGAGACCTCTGAAGCTTTCTTT. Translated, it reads CASSIQETSEAFF. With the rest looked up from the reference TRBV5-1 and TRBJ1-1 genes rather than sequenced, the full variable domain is KAGVTQTPRYLIKTRGQQVTLSCSPISGHRSVSWYQQTPGQGLQFLFEYFSETQRNKGNFPGRFSGRQFSNSRSEMNVSTLELGDSALYLCASSIQETSEAFFGQGTRLTVV.